Shown below are 27 T cell receptor beta chains from a single sample sequenced in a study of blood T cell repertoires in COVID-19. Sequenced by immunoSEQ multiplex PCR; TCRdb stores in-frame clones only, minus some. The top ten clones hold 0.7% of a sample with around 480,000 clones, roughly 87% of them seen once. The specimen was PBMCs or T cells enriched from blood (not recorded which). These receptors were collected from a young woman who had recovered from COVID-19.

V usage is TRBV19 and J usage is TRBJ2-7; perhaps TRBD1 as D (7 bases). CDR1 LNHDA and CDR2 SQIVND come from the germline V gene (reference sequence). The CDR3 covers 16 residues. With 6 bases removed from V and 5 bases from J, the gap between germline ends came to 23 bases. CDR3 region: CASSSMRRGQVDEQYF. CDR3 coding DNA: TGTGCCAGTAGCTCTATGAGGAGGGGGCAAGTCGACGAGCAGTACTTC.

This clone has more than one count but fewer than ten. The V call is TRBV6-5, the J call TRBJ1-4; 10 positions match TRBD1. With V trimmed by 8 bases and J by 7 bases, 1 base remained unmatched. Germline V gene data show CDR1 as MNHEY and CDR2 as SVGAGI. The CDR3 totals 12 residues. CDR3 coding DNA: TGTGCCAGCCGGGACAGGGGTGAAAAACTGTTTTTT. Protein sequence: CASRDRGEKLFF.

The gene calls are TRBV28 and TRBJ1-6; no clear D gene. Germline V gives CDR1 MDHEN, CDR2 SYDVKM. The CDR3 length is 14 residues. Trimming removed 8 bases at V and 8 bases at J, with 16 bases between. This CDR3 is CASRSGSDDSPLHF. DNA for the CDR3: TGTGCCAGCCGGTCGGGGTCAGATGATTCACCCCTCCACTTT.

This clone appeared once. V usage is TRBV4-1 and J usage is TRBJ2-7; D is perhaps TRBD2 (6 bases). Deletions cut 4 bases from V and 0 bases from J, with 16 bases between. CDR1 and CDR2 from the germline V gene are MGHRA and YSYEKL. The CDR3 contains 16 residues. CDR3 loop: CASSRFIGTPSYEQYF. DNA for the CDR3: TGCGCCAGCAGCCGATTTATCGGGACTCCCTCCTACGAGCAGTACTTC.

CDR3 sequence reads: CASSFLGDSGYGYTF. The CDR3 DNA is TGTGCCAGCAGTTTTCTCGGGGACTCGGGCTATGGCTACACCTTC. The genes are TRBV28 and TRBJ1-2, with D possibly TRBD1 on 5 matching bases. The CDR3 is made up of 15 amino acids. V dropped 3 bases and J dropped 4 bases, with 15 bases sitting between them. CDR1 is MDHEN, CDR2 SYDVKM, per germline.

The V gene is TRBV30, the J gene TRBJ2-1; D perhaps matches TRBD2 (6 bases). Per the germline V gene, CDR1 is GTSNPN and CDR2 is SVGIG (reference sequence). Trimming stripped 3 bases from V and 7 bases from J, with 25 bases between. This CDR3 has 17 amino acids. The CDR3: CAWSLIISGVLGNEQFF. As DNA, the CDR3 is TGTGCCTGGAGCCTAATTATCTCGGGGGTGCTGGGGAATGAGCAGTTCTTC. The entire variable domain, with the rest obtained from reference TRBV30 and TRBJ2-1, is as follows: SQTIHQWPATLVQPVGSPLSLECTVEGTSNPNLYWYRQAAGRGLQLLFYSVGIGQISSEVPQNLSASRPQDRQFILSSKKLLLSDSGFYLCAWSLIISGVLGNEQFFGPGTRLTVL.

V and J are TRBV6-4 and TRBJ1-2, with TRBD1 matching 7 bases. The CDR3 has 15 residues. V was pared by 6 bases and J by 2 bases, with 9 bases of the junction left unmatched. Germline loops: CDR1 MRHNA, CDR2 SNTAGT. The CDR3, as DNA: TGTGCCAGCAGCCCGGGAGGGGGCGAGAACTATGGCTACACCTTC. Translating it yields CASSPGGGENYGYTF.

Here the CDR3 reads CASSLFGEETQYF. The CDR3 DNA reads as TGTGCCAGCAGCTTATTCGGGGAAGAGACCCAGTACTTC. The chain couples TRBV5-4 to TRBJ2-5; D is perhaps TRBD2 (5 bases). The CDR3 loop spans 13 amino acids. In germline, CDR1 is SGHNT, CDR2 YYREEE (reference sequence). V was shortened by 2 bases and J by 3 bases, with 8 bases between the two germline ends.

V is TRBV24-1 and J is TRBJ2-1; TRBD2 agrees at 15 bases. The germline CDR1 and CDR2 sequences are KGHDR and SFDVKD. Losses at the gene ends were 4 bases for V and 4 bases for J; bases not matched to a gene: 4. The CDR3 has 17 amino acids. CDR3 loop: CATSEGTSGGPYNEQFF. CDR3 nucleotide sequence: TGTGCCACCAGTGAAGGGACTAGCGGGGGGCCTTACAATGAGCAGTTCTTC.

The CDR3 sequence: CASSLAGKRTGGWVAFF. CDR3 coding DNA: TGTGCCAGCAGCTTAGCGGGTAAAAGGACAGGGGGTTGGGTAGCTTTCTTT. The chain carries TRBV7-4 and TRBJ1-1; TRBD1 aligns across 10 bases. V was pared by 0 bases and J by 10 bases, with 14 bases of the junction left unmatched. Germline V lookup: CDR1 SGHVT, CDR2 SQSDAQ. This CDR3 region has 17 residues.

The sample holds a few counts of this clone. The chain joins TRBV27 to TRBJ1-5, with a tentative D call TRBD1 (6 bases). CDR3 size: 17 residues. Germline loops: CDR1 MNHEY, CDR2 SMNVEV (reference sequence). Trimming cost V 4 bases and J 4 bases, with 20 bases left between them. The DNA for the CDR3 is TGTGCCAGCAGTTCTCAACAGGGCACAAATTTTAATCAGCCCCAGCATTTT. It translates to CASSSQQGTNFNQPQHF.

The chain has TRBV2 and TRBJ2-3; D is unresolved. Germline values: CDR1 SNHLY, CDR2 FYNNEI. The V end lost 4 bases, the J end lost 1 base, and 12 bases lay between the germline ends. This CDR3 has 15 residues. CDR3 bases: TGTGCCAGCAGTGCTTCCCTCTTAGGCACAGATACGCAGTATTTT. This sequence encodes CASSASLLGTDTQYF. The full variable domain, rest sourced from reference TRBV2 and TRBJ2-3, is EPEVTQTPSHQVTQMGQEVILRCVPISNHLYFYWYRQILGQKVEFLVSFYNNEISEKSEIFDDQFSVERPDGSNFTLKIRSTKLEDSAMYFCASSASLLGTDTQYFGPGTRLTVL.

J is TRBJ1-5 and V is TRBV28; unclear D gene. The CDR3 sequence is 15 residues long. V dropped 1 base and J dropped 8 bases, with 15 bases sitting between them. The germline CDR1 and CDR2 sequences are MDHEN and SYDVKM. The CDR3 coding sequence is TGTGCCAGCAGTTTATTCTCTCGGGAGTTGAAGCCCCAGCATTTT. As protein: CASSLFSRELKPQHF.

The V call is TRBV6-5, the J call TRBJ1-4; 7 nucleotides agree with TRBD1. CDR3 length equals 15 residues. The germline V gene has CDR1 MNHEY and CDR2 SVGAGI. The junction had 10 bases not matched to a gene; V was cut back by 6 bases and J by 6 bases. The CDR3 DNA is TGTGCCAGCAGACACAACAGGGGCCGGGATGAAAAACTGTTTTTT. Translation gives CASRHNRGRDEKLFF.

The chain has TRBV7-2 and TRBJ1-2; the match to TRBD1 covers 7 bases. This CDR3 has 14 residues. Germline assignment: CDR1 SGHTA and CDR2 FQGNSA. V shed 3 bases and J 3 bases; nucleotides not matched to a gene: 4. CDR3 loop: CASSFAGTDYGYTF. Here the CDR3 DNA reads TGTGCCAGCAGCTTCGCCGGGACAGACTATGGCTACACCTTC.

The rearrangement joins TRBV11-2 to TRBJ1-2; possible D gene TRBD1, 5 bases. V was trimmed by 5 bases and J by 4 bases, leaving 14 bases between them. Germline V CDR1 and CDR2: SGHAT, FQNNGV. The CDR3 contains 14 residues. Written as DNA, the CDR3 is TGTGCCAGCAGCCACCCCGGGGGGACCTATGGCTACACCTTC. Translating it yields CASSHPGGTYGYTF.

The gene calls are TRBV19 and TRBJ2-1; 9 bases map to TRBD2. The J segment lost 9 bases and the V segment lost 4 bases, leaving 7 bases of the junction unmatched. The CDR3 runs 14 residues. CDR1 and CDR2 (germline): LNHDA, SQIVND (reference sequence). DNA of the CDR3: TGTGCCAGTAGTACTAGCGGGGAGTTCACTGAGCAGTTCTTC. Translated, it gives CASSTSGEFTEQFF.

The V call is TRBV6-4, the J call TRBJ2-3; possibly TRBD2 for D (6 bases). The CDR3 is 14 amino acids. The germline gives CDR1 MRHNA, CDR2 SNTAGT. V was cut by 6 bases and J by 5 bases, with 15 bases left in between. CDR3 sequence: CASRSGLGGDTQYF. The CDR3 region has the DNA TGTGCCAGCAGGAGCGGGTTAGGAGGAGATACGCAGTATTTT.

This chain connects TRBV3-1 (or the pseudogene TRBV3-2) to TRBJ2-3; D might be TRBD2 (5 bases). This CDR3 contains 16 residues. Trimming took 4 bases from V and 2 from J, leaving 16 bases between them. Germline V CDR1 and CDR2: LGHDT, YNNKEL (reference sequence). The CDR3 DNA is TGTGCCAGCAGCCGAACTCCCGATCTAGCCACAGATACGCAGTATTTT. This encodes CASSRTPDLATDTQYF.

This sequence joins TRBV7-9 and TRBJ2-7; D is perhaps TRBD1 (6 bases). V was pared by 1 base and J by 7 bases, with 11 bases between. CDR1 and CDR2 (germline): SEHNR, FQNEAQ (reference sequence). The CDR3 is 13 amino acids. CDR3 residues: CASSLVGAEEQYF. The CDR3 region has the DNA TGTGCCAGCAGCTTAGTGGGGGCAGAAGAGCAGTACTTC.

The chain combines TRBV5-6 with TRBJ1-5; no clear D. Trimming left V 0 bases short and J 6 bases short, with 10 bases between. The CDR3 has 14 amino acids. Germline V gene sequence: CDR1 SGHDT, CDR2 YYEEEE. The CDR3 DNA reads as TGTGCCAGCAGCTTGGGCGGGGTTGGTCAGCCCCAGCATTTT. It specifies CASSLGGVGQPQHF.

This clone was found a few times. V and J are TRBV6-6 and TRBJ2-7; TRBD2 aligns across 12 bases. The CDR3 covers 18 residues. The trim removed 5 bases at V and 4 bases at J, leaving 15 bases unmatched. From germline, CDR1 is MNHNY and CDR2 SVGAGI (reference sequence). CDR3 region: CASSPSTSGGFLEYEQYF. The CDR3 DNA sequence: TGTGCCAGCAGTCCTAGCACTAGCGGGGGGTTCCTGGAGTACGAGCAGTACTTC.

V usage is TRBV11-3 and J usage is TRBJ1-2; 8 nucleotides align to TRBD1. V lost 5 bases to trimming and J lost 4 bases; unmatched junction nucleotides: 6. The germline CDR1 and CDR2 sequences are SGHNT and YENEEA. The CDR3 runs 14 residues. CDR3 in amino acids: CASSDGQGPYGYTF. CDR3 coding DNA: TGTGCCAGCAGCGACGGACAGGGACCCTATGGCTACACCTTC. Full variable domain (outside the CDR3, taken from reference TRBV11-3 and TRBJ1-2): EAGVVQSPRYKIIEKKQPVAFWCNPISGHNTLYWYLQNLGQGPELLIRYENEEAVDDSQLPKDRFSAERLKGVDSTLKIQPAELGDSAVYLCASSDGQGPYGYTFGSGTRLTVV.

The V gene is TRBV6-1, the J gene TRBJ2-7, with 7 bases fitting TRBD1. V gave up 3 bases and J gave up 3 bases; unmatched junction bases: 5. The CDR3 is 14 amino acids. From germline, CDR1 is MNHNS and CDR2 SASEGT. CDR3 region: CASSDDRVIYEQYF. The CDR3 coding sequence is TGTGCCAGCAGTGACGACAGGGTAATCTACGAGCAGTACTTC.

The chain combines TRBV5-1 with TRBJ1-2, with 8 positions matching TRBD1. V lost 3 bases to trimming and J lost 3 bases; unmatched junction nucleotides: 4. CDR1 and CDR2 from the germline V gene are SGHRS and YFSETQ. The CDR3 length is 14 residues. Written as DNA, the CDR3 is TGCGCCAGCAGCTGGGGGACAGGCGACTATGGCTACACCTTC. This translates into CASSWGTGDYGYTF. Drawing the rest from reference TRBV5-1 and TRBJ1-2, the complete variable domain is KAGVTQTPRYLIKTRGQQVTLSCSPISGHRSVSWYQQTPGQGLQFLFEYFSETQRNKGNFPGRFSGRQFSNSRSEMNVSTLELGDSALYLCASSWGTGDYGYTFGSGTRLTVV.

The V and J genes are TRBV2 and TRBJ1-1, with D possibly matching TRBD1 (5 bases). The CDR3 has 15 amino acids. Germline CDR1 is SNHLY and CDR2 is FYNNEI. Trimming left V 7 bases short and J 1 base short, with 16 bases between. CDR3 nucleotides: TGTGCCAGCACCTTAAGCGGGGGGTCGAACACTGAAGCTTTCTTT. Translating gives CASTLSGGSNTEAFF.

The chain carries TRBV28 and TRBJ2-1; D is perhaps TRBD1 (5 bases). V was trimmed by 2 bases and J by 9 bases, leaving 5 bases between them. This CDR3 is built from 11 residues. Looked up from germline, CDR1 is MDHEN and CDR2 is SYDVKM. The CDR3 spells CASSLRGEQFF. CDR3 in DNA: TGTGCCAGCAGTTTAAGGGGTGAGCAGTTCTTC.